One and the same sample provided the 30 T cell receptor beta chains below, sequenced in a study of blood T cell repertoires in COVID-19. TCRdb's copy holds only in-frame clones and misses some; the assay was immunoSEQ multiplex PCR. There are about 130,000 clones in the sample; around 89% occur only once, and around 4.2% lies in the top ten. Material: peripheral blood. These receptors were obtained from a man aged 60 to 75 with COVID-19, enrolled during active disease.

This clone turned up a few times. The V gene is TRBV9, the J gene TRBJ2-2; 8 positions agree with TRBD1. Germline V gene sequence: CDR1 SGDLS, CDR2 YYNGEE. The CDR3 runs 15 residues. V lost 4 bases and J lost 3; bases outside the gene matches: 5. The CDR3: CASSPQGAHTGELFF. DNA for the CDR3: TGTGCCAGCAGCCCCCAGGGGGCACACACCGGGGAGCTGTTTTTT.

V is TRBV21-1 and J is TRBJ1-4; TRBD1 is taken as the D call from the table, unchecked against the DNA. TRBV21-1 is a known pseudogene. This CDR3 spans 15 amino acids. The CDR3 sequence: CASSRWTGQVEKLFF. The CDR3 DNA reads as TGTGCCAGCAGCCGCTGGACGGGACAAGTGGAAAAACTGTTTTTT.

The V call is TRBV7-2, the J call TRBJ2-5, with D tentatively TRBD2 (7 bases). The germline V and J ends were trimmed by 0 bases and 3 bases, with 17 bases remaining between them. Germline V gives CDR1 SGHTA, CDR2 FQGNSA. The CDR3 consists of 17 residues. CDR3 nucleotides: TGTGCCAGCAGCTTAGCGCCTGTTAGGGGGGGGGAAGAGACCCAGTACTTC. Translated, it gives CASSLAPVRGGEETQYF.

The chain joins TRBV28 to TRBJ2-7; D might be TRBD1 (5 bases). The CDR3 runs to 15 residues. From germline, CDR1 is MDHEN and CDR2 SYDVKM. V lost 2 bases, J lost 0 bases, and 11 bases lay in between. The CDR3 is CASSLEGHTSYEQYF. As DNA, the CDR3 is TGTGCCAGCAGTTTAGAAGGACATACCTCCTACGAGCAGTACTTC.

The chain joins TRBV19 to TRBJ2-1, with 10 bases fitting TRBD1. Losses at the gene ends were 5 bases for V and 8 bases for J; bases not matched to a gene: 12. The V gene's germline CDR1 is LNHDA and CDR2 SQIVND (reference sequence). This CDR3 is 16 amino acids long. CDR3 region: CASSSTTGGEGDEQFF. The DNA for the CDR3 is TGTGCCAGTAGTTCCACGACAGGGGGCGAGGGTGATGAGCAGTTCTTC.

This CDR3 reads CAWSRRGTETQYF. The CDR3 nucleotides read TGTGCCTGGAGTCGCAGGGGAACAGAGACCCAGTACTTC. The J gene is TRBJ2-5, the V gene TRBV30; weak D call: TRBD1 (6 bases). The CDR3 extends over 13 amino acids. Germline V lookup: CDR1 GTSNPN, CDR2 SVGIG (reference sequence). V gave up 2 bases and J gave up 4 bases, with 11 bases separating them.

This chain joins TRBV11-2 and TRBJ2-2; D not resolved. The CDR3 consists of 10 residues. V lost 7 bases and J 9 bases, leaving 6 bases between the germline ends. Germline CDR1 SGHAT, CDR2 FQNNGV. CDR3 sequence reads: CASNGRELFF. The DNA of the CDR3 is TGTGCCAGCAATGGCAGGGAGCTGTTTTTT.

The V and J genes are TRBV30 and TRBJ2-1, with 12 nucleotides matching TRBD2. CDR1 and CDR2 (germline): GTSNPN, SVGIG (reference sequence). The CDR3 has 15 amino acids. Trimming removed 3 bases from V and 5 bases from J; junction bases left unmatched: 5. The CDR3: CAWSSGLAGNNEQFF. The CDR3 coding sequence is TGTGCCTGGAGCTCCGGACTAGCGGGGAACAATGAGCAGTTCTTC.

V is TRBV6-5 and J is TRBJ1-2; no reliable D call. The CDR3 spans 13 residues. V was pared by 7 bases and J by 4 bases, with 13 bases between. CDR1 is MNHEY and CDR2 is SVGAGI in the germline V gene. This CDR3 reads CASKRPGGYGYTF. CDR3 coding DNA: TGTGCCAGCAAAAGACCCGGAGGCTATGGCTACACCTTC.

The chain is built from TRBV2 and TRBJ1-2; tentative D call: TRBD1 (5 bases). The CDR3 consists of 15 residues. Trimming removed 2 bases at V and 4 bases at J, with 14 bases between. Germline CDR1 SNHLY, CDR2 FYNNEI. CDR3 nucleotides: TGTGCCAGCAGTGAATCTCAGGGAAATTTCTATGGCTACACCTTC. Translation gives CASSESQGNFYGYTF.

This clone showed up just a few times. The chain uses TRBV6-6 and TRBJ1-2, with TRBD1 identical over 7 bases. The CDR3 has 14 residues. V shed 7 bases and J 4 bases; nucleotides not matched to a gene: 9. Germline V CDR1 and CDR2: MNHNY, SVGAGI (reference sequence). The CDR3 protein is CASTPGQAFYGYTF. CDR3 coding DNA: TGTGCCAGCACCCCCGGACAGGCCTTCTATGGCTACACCTTC.

The chain links TRBV5-6 to TRBJ1-1; 7 bases match TRBD1. Germline trimming cut 5 bases from V and 5 bases from J; bases unmatched to any gene: 6. The germline CDR1 and CDR2 sequences are SGHDT and YYEEEE. There are 13 residues in the CDR3. The CDR3 sequence: CASSPDRDTEAFF. Written as DNA, the CDR3 is TGTGCCAGCAGTCCCGACAGGGATACTGAAGCTTTCTTT.

The chain links TRBV9 to TRBJ1-2; 7 positions match TRBD1. V lost 3 bases to trimming and J lost 9 bases; unmatched junction nucleotides: 11. This CDR3 comprises 14 residues. Germline CDR1 reads SGDLS; CDR2 reads YYNGEE. Written as DNA, the CDR3 is TGTGCCAGCAGCGAGTGGGAAGGGGGCTTTAGCTACACCTTC. This translates into CASSEWEGGFSYTF. Full variable domain (missing parts from reference TRBV9 and TRBJ1-2): DSGVTQTPKHLITATGQRVTLRCSPRSGDLSVYWYQQSLDQGLQFLIQYYNGEERAKGNILERFSAQQFPDLHSELNLSSLELGDSALYFCASSEWEGGFSYTFGSGTRLTVV.

This clone was observed once. The chain couples TRBV27 to TRBJ2-7; D might be TRBD2 (5 bases). This CDR3 comprises 12 residues. Trimming took off 5 bases at V and 7 bases at J, with 12 bases between the two ends. CDR1 MNHEY and CDR2 SMNVEV come from the germline V gene (reference sequence). CDR3 amino acids: CASSTPPGEQYF. The CDR3 nucleotides read TGTGCCAGCAGTACTCCCCCGGGGGAGCAGTACTTC.

This chain joins TRBV7-2 and TRBJ2-3, with D unresolved. Looked up from germline, CDR1 is SGHTA and CDR2 is FQGNSA. The CDR3 has 14 amino acids. With 1 base removed from V and 2 bases from J, the gap between germline ends came to 7 bases. CDR3 coding DNA: TGTGCCAGCAGCTTAGATACATCCACAGATACGCAGTATTTT. Translating it yields CASSLDTSTDTQYF.

The V call is TRBV12-3 or TRBV12-4, the J call TRBJ1-1; no reliable D call. The CDR3 sequence is 13 residues long. V gave up 0 bases and J gave up 4 bases, with 6 bases separating them. The chain's CDR3 is CASSLALGTEAFF. The CDR3 bases are TGTGCCAGCAGTTTAGCGCTAGGCACTGAAGCTTTCTTT.

This chain joins TRBV7-9 and TRBJ2-2; 8 bases are shared with TRBD1. Germline CDR1 SEHNR, CDR2 FQNEAQ (reference sequence). V shed 5 bases and J 4 bases; nucleotides not matched to a gene: 9. The CDR3 covers 16 residues. CDR3 bases: TGTGCCAGCAGCCACCCCGGGACAGGAACCACCGGGGAGCTGTTTTTT. Its protein product is CASSHPGTGTTGELFF.

The V and J genes are TRBV16 and TRBJ1-5, with TRBD1 matching 8 bases. The junction had 2 bases not matched to a gene; V was cut back by 4 bases and J by 0 bases. There are 15 residues in the CDR3. CDR1 is KGHSY, CDR2 FQNENV, per germline. The CDR3 coding sequence is TGTGCCAGCAGCCCTCAGGGGGCTAGCAATCAGCCCCAGCATTTT. It codes for CASSPQGASNQPQHF.

The chain has TRBV4-2 and TRBJ2-1; 9 bases map to TRBD2. The germline V gene has CDR1 LGHNA and CDR2 YNFKEQ. The CDR3 covers 16 residues. Unmatched junction bases numbered 5, after V lost 1 base and J lost 4 bases. The CDR3 coding sequence is TGTGCCAGCAGCCAAGGAGCGGGGGGCCGTTACAATGAGCAGTTCTTC. Protein: CASSQGAGGRYNEQFF.

The rearrangement joins TRBV7-9 to TRBJ1-1, with D possibly matching TRBD1 (6 bases). Trimming left V 11 bases short and J 0 bases short, with 13 bases between. The CDR3 contains 13 residues. The germline CDR1 and CDR2 sequences are SEHNR and FQNEAQ (reference sequence). The CDR3 sequence is CAGETGLNTEAFF. In DNA, the CDR3 is TGTGCCGGGGAGACAGGACTGAACACTGAAGCTTTCTTT.

J is TRBJ1-1 and V is TRBV28, with a weak D call TRBD1 (6 bases). The CDR3 totals 13 residues. Trimming shortened V by 7 bases and J by 3 bases, and 12 bases separated the two germline ends. Germline loops: CDR1 MDHEN, CDR2 SYDVKM. CDR3 in amino acids: CASTGRGYTEAFF. For the CDR3, the DNA is TGTGCCAGCACTGGCAGGGGCTACACTGAAGCTTTCTTT.

V and J are TRBV6-5 and TRBJ1-4; possible D gene TRBD1, 5 bases. V was cut by 6 bases and J by 7 bases, with 18 bases left in between. The CDR3 loop spans 15 amino acids. Germline V gene sequence: CDR1 MNHEY, CDR2 SVGAGI. The CDR3 spells CASRPRGIHGEKLFF. The CDR3 DNA follows: TGTGCCAGCAGGCCCCGGGGGATCCACGGTGAAAAACTGTTTTTT.

The gene calls are TRBV5-1 and TRBJ1-4, with D hard to call. The CDR3 totals 14 residues. The germline V gene has CDR1 SGHRS and CDR2 YFSETQ. Trimming stripped 1 base from V and 4 bases from J, with 8 bases between. CDR3 region: CASSLPGVNEKLFF. CDR3 DNA: TGCGCCAGCAGCTTGCCGGGTGTTAATGAAAAACTGTTTTTT.

V usage is TRBV21-1 and J usage is TRBJ2-2; whether TRBD2, the table's D call, matches the DNA was not checked. TRBV21-1 is a recognized pseudogene. The CDR3 totals 14 residues. In nucleotides, the CDR3 is TGTGCCAGCAGCAACGGGGTGTACACCGGGGAGCTGTTTTTT. Translation: CASSNGVYTGELFF.

V is TRBV10-1 and J is TRBJ1-3; D is undetermined. V shed 1 base and J shed 0 bases, with 10 bases lying between them. The CDR3 is 16 amino acids. CDR1 is WNHNN, CDR2 SYGVQD, per germline (reference sequence). The CDR3 region has the DNA TGCGCCAGCAGTGAGTTACGAATAGTCTCTGGAAACACCATATATTTT. Protein product: CASSELRIVSGNTIYF.

The CDR3 bases are TGTGCCAGCAGCCACACCCGGGACAGTGTCTATGGCTACACCTTC. Its translation: CASSHTRDSVYGYTF. The chain joins TRBV7-9 to TRBJ1-2; 7 bases map to TRBD1. V was clipped by 5 bases and J by 4 bases; unmatched bases: 10. The CDR3 length is 15 residues. Per the germline V gene, CDR1 is SEHNR and CDR2 is FQNEAQ (reference sequence).

This chain uses TRBV7-2 with TRBJ1-3; possibly TRBD1 for D (6 bases). The germline V and J ends were trimmed by 4 bases and 3 bases, with 13 bases remaining between them. This CDR3 is built from 15 residues. Germline V gene sequence: CDR1 SGHTA, CDR2 FQGNSA. CDR3 sequence reads: CASSSQGLIGNTIYF. The CDR3 DNA sequence: TGTGCCAGCAGCTCACAGGGACTAATTGGAAACACCATATATTTT. Complete variable domain (other parts from reference TRBV7-2 and TRBJ1-3): GAGVSQSPSNKVTEKGKDVELRCDPISGHTALYWYRQSLGQGLEFLIYFQGNSAPDKSGLPSDRFSAERTGGSVSTLTIQRTQQEDSAVYLCASSSQGLIGNTIYFGEGSWLTVV.

This clone appeared a single time. The CDR3 DNA follows: TGTGCCAGCAGTGCGGCGCTGGGCTATGGCTACACCTTC. This gives the protein CASSAALGYGYTF. This chain connects TRBV6-2 or TRBV6-3 to TRBJ1-2, with D unresolved. Trimming stripped 5 bases from V and 4 bases from J, with 11 bases between. This CDR3 has 13 residues. In germline, CDR1 is MNHEY, CDR2 SVGEGT.

This clone appeared once. The chain joins TRBV7-2 to TRBJ1-2; weak D call: TRBD1 (6 bases). CDR1 is SGHTA, CDR2 FQGNSA, per germline. CDR3 length: 12 amino acids. The V end lost 1 base, the J end lost 8 bases, and 8 bases lay between the germline ends. The CDR3 is CASSLDREGYTF. The CDR3 bases are TGTGCCAGCAGCTTAGACAGGGAGGGCTACACCTTC.

This clone was picked up one time. This chain uses TRBV30 with TRBJ1-3; D might be TRBD1 (5 bases). The V gene's germline CDR1 is GTSNPN and CDR2 SVGIG (reference sequence). The CDR3 covers 16 residues. The germline V and J ends were trimmed by 3 bases and 0 bases, with 15 bases remaining between them. CDR3 in DNA: TGTGCCTGGAGCCCGGGAGGGGCCCTCTCTGGAAACACCATATATTTT. The encoded protein is CAWSPGGALSGNTIYF.